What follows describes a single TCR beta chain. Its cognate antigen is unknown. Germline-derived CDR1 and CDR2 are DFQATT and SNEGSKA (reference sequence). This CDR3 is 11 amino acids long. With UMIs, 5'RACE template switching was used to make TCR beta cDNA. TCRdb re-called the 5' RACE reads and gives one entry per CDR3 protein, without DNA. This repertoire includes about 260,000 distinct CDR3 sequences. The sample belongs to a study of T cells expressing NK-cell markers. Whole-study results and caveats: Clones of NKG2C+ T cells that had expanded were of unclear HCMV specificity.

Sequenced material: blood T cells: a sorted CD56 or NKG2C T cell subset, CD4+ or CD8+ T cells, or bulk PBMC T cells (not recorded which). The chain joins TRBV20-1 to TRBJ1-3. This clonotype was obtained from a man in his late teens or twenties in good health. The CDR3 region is CSVGSGNTIYF.